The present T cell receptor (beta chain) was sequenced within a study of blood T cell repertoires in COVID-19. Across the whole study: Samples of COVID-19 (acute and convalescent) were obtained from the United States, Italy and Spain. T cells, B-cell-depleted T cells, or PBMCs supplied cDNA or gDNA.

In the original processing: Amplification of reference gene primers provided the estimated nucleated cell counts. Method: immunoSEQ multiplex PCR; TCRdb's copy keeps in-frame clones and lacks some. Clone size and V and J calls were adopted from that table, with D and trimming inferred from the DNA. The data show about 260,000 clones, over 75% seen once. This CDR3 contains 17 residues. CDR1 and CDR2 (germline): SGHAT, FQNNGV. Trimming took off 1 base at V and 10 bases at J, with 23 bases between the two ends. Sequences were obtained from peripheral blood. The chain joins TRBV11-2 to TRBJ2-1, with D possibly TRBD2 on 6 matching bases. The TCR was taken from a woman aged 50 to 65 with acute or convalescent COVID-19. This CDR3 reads CASSLAPGGPIGREQFF. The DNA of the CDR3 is TGTGCCAGCAGCTTAGCCCCCGGGGGACCAATAGGACGGGAGCAGTTCTTC.